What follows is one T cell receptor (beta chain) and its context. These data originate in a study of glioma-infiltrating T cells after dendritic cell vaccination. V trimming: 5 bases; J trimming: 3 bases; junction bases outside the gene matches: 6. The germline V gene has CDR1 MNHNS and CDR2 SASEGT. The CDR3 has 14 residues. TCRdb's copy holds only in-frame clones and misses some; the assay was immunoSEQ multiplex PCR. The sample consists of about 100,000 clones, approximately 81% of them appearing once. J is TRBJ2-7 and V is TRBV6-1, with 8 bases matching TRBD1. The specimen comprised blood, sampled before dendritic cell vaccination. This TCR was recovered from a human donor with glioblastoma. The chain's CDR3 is CASSISGGFYEQYF. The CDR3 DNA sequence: TGTGCCAGCAGTATATCAGGGGGCTTCTACGAGCAGTACTTC.